This T cell receptor (beta chain) was identified during a study of beta chain features in type 1 diabetes. This clone showed up just a few times. The antigen is not known. Findings and limits, study-wide: Moderately but significantly shorter TCRB CDR3s were found in Type 1 diabetes patients in all four CD4+ subsets. Fewer junction insertions and more nucleotide deletions appeared in type 1 diabetes patients.

A sort by CD45RO/CCR7/CD25/CD127/CD95/CD27 yielded CD4+ naive, central memory, regulatory and stem cell-like memory cells. As every portion of the isolated RNA was reverse transcribed, the sequencing read expressed TCRB transcripts. This table comes from immunoSEQ multiplex PCR, and its TCRdb copy is limited to in-frame clones, with some not included. The data hold 810,000 or so clones, with 17% observed a single time. Sequencing used naive CD4+ T cells from blood. This receptor was identified in a young woman in good health.

DNA for the CDR3: TGCGCCAGCACCCCAGGAAAAAATAGCAATCAGCCCCAGCATTTT. The encoded protein is CASTPGKNSNQPQHF. The chain recombines TRBV10-2 with TRBJ1-5, with D hard to call. This CDR3 has 15 residues. The germline gives CDR1 WSHSY, CDR2 SAAADI. Deletions cut 7 bases from V and 0 bases from J, with 13 bases between.